This T cell receptor beta chain derives from a study of T cell clonality in common variable immunodeficiency. Regarding the study as a whole: In common variable immunodeficiency, TCR beta chains reportedly carried fewer deletions and N-nucleotide insertions.

V lost 1 base, J lost 3 bases, and 26 bases lay in between. The CDR3 contains 20 residues. The method was immunoSEQ multiplex PCR; TCRdb's version includes in-frame clones alone and lacks a portion of them. This sample has 25,000 to 35,000 clones, each found more than once. Each donor provided about 5 to 9 ml of heparinized whole blood. A note on this clone: Antigen unknown. The read ends 3 residues shy of where the CDR3 ends; the end is completed using the germline J gene.

V and J are TRBV5-3 and TRBJ1-5, with D perhaps matching TRBD1 (5 bases). TRBV5-3 is noted as an ORF with a role that remains uncertain. The material sequenced was peripheral blood mononuclear cells. The receptor was isolated from a human donor with common variable immunodeficiency. Incomplete CDR3 DNA: TGTGCCAGAAGCTTGAGTGTTGAGGGACTCTCCAGGCCCCACAATCAGCCC. This sequence encodes CARSLSVEGLSRPHNQP. The whole CDR3 protein reads CARSLSVEGLSRPHNQPQHF.